The clone carrying this T cell receptor beta chain was counted ten times or more. Profiling of TCR beta VDJ combinations and CDR3 sequences used genomic DNA as template. TCRdb recomputed calls from the reads with MiXCR, one row per CDR3 protein. The table includes 350,000 to 450,000 distinct CDR3 sequences, 65% to 80% detected once. The data derive from a study of CD8+CD57+ T cells in acquired aplastic anemia. Material for sequencing was sorted CD4+, CD8+, or CD8+CD57+ T cells (not recorded which) from PBMCs. The sequence was obtained from a human donor in good health, serving as a control.

CDR3: CASSAQGSGQYF. The CDR3 nucleotides are TGTGCCAGCAGCGCACAGGGCTCGGGCCAGTACTTC. The V gene is TRBV9, the J gene TRBJ2-5, with D possibly matching TRBD1 (6 bases). Trimming shortened V by 3 bases and J by 10 bases, and 13 bases separated the two germline ends. Germline V gene sequence: CDR1 SGDLS, CDR2 YYNGEE. This CDR3 comprises 12 residues.